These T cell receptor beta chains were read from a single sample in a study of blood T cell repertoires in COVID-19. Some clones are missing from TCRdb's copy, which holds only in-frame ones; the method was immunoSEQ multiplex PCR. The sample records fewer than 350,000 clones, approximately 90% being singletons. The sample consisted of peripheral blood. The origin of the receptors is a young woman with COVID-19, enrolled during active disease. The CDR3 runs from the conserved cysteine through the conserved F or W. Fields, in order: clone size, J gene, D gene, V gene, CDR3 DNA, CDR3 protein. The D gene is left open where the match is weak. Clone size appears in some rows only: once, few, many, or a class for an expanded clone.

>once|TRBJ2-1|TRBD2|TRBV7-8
TGTGCCGTCGGGTCTAGCGGGAGGCCCAATGAGCAGTTCTTC
CAVGSSGRPNEQFF
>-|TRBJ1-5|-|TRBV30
TGTGCCTGGAGTTCGGGTGTGGGCAATCAGCCCCAGCATTTT
CAWSSGVGNQPQHF
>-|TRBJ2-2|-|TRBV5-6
TGTGCCTCCACAGGGCTAGAGACCGGGGAGCTGTTTTTT
CASTGLETGELFF
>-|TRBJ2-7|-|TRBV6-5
TGTGCCAGCACCCTCGGTTTAGGAGGGGGCCACGAGCAGTACTTC
CASTLGLGGGHEQYF
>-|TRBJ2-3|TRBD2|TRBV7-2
TGTGCCAGCAACCGGGGGGGGGTTGAAACAGATACGCAGTATTTT
CASNRGGVETDTQYF
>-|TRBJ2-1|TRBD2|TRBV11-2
TGTGCCAGCAGCTCACCTAGCGGGGTCAGCCACAATGAGCAGTTCTTC
CASSSPSGVSHNEQFF
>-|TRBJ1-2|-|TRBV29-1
TGCAGCGTTGAGCCCACAGGGATTTTAGGTGGCTACACCTTC
CSVEPTGILGGYTF
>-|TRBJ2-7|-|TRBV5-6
TGTGCCAGCAGCTTGGCCGCAGCTAGCCGTGGCGAGCAGTACTTC
CASSLAAASRGEQYF
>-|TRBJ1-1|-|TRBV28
TGTGCCAGCAATGAGATGAACACTGAAGCTTTCTTT
CASNEMNTEAFF
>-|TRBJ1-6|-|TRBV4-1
TGCGCCAGCAGCCAAGTGGCAGGGCCTAATTCACCCCTCCACTTT
CASSQVAGPNSPLHF
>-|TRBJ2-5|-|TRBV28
TGTGCCAGCAGTTTGATTGAGGACTACCAAGAGACCCAGTACTTC
CASSLIEDYQETQYF
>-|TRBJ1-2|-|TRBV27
TGTGCCAGCAGTCTCGCGGGGGGCGGCTATGGCTACACCTTC
CASSLAGGGYGYTF
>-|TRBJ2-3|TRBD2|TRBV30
TGTGCCTGGAGTGTCGGACTAGCGGGAGTGGGAGATACGCAGTATTTT
CAWSVGLAGVGDTQYF
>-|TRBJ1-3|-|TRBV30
TGTGCCTGGAGTGTGTCGAGCCCTGGAAACACCATATATTTT
CAWSVSSPGNTIYF
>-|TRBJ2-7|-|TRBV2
TGTGCCAGCAGGGCCCTAGCGCCCTACGAGCAGTACTTC
CASRALAPYEQYF
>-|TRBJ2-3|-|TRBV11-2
TGTGCCAGCAGCTTAGATGGCGGAGTGGGGGGAGATACGCAGTATTTT
CASSLDGGVGGDTQYF
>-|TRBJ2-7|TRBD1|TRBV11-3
TGTGCCAGCCCAGGGGGCAACGCCTACGAGCAGTACTTC
CASPGGNAYEQYF
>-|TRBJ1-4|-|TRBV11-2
TGTGCCAGCAGCTTAGCCGGGACAATCGGACCTAATGAAAAACTGTTTTTT
CASSLAGTIGPNEKLFF
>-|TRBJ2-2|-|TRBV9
TGTGCCAGCAGCCAGGCCGGGAGGGAGCTGTTTTTT
CASSQAGRELFF
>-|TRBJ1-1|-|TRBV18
TGTGCCAGCTCACCCTCGGGACGGCGGGGGGCAGCTTTCTTT
CASSPSGRRGAAFF
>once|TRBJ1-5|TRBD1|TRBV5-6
TGTGCCAGCAGCCCGGGACAGGGAAATCAGCCCCAGCATTTT
CASSPGQGNQPQHF
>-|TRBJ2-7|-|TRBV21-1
TGTGCCAGCAGCCCTCGACAGGGAGCCTACGAGCAGTACTTC
CASSPRQGAYEQYF
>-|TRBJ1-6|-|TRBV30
TGTGCCTGGAGGGAGGCAGGATTTAATTCACCCCTCCACTTT
CAWREAGFNSPLHF